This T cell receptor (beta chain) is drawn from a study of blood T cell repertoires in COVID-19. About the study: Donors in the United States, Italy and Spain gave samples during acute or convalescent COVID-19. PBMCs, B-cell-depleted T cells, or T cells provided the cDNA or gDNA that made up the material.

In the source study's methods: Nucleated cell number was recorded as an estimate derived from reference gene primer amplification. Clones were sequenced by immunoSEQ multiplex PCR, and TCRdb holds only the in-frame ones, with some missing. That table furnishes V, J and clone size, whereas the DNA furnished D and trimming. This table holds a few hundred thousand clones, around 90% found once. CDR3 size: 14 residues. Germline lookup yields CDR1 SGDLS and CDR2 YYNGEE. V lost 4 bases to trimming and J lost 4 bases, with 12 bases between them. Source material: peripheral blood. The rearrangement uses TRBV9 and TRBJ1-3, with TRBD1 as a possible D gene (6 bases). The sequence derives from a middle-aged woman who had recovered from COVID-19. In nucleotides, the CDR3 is TGTGCCAGCAGCCAGACAACAGGGGGAAACACCATATATTTT. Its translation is CASSQTTGGNTIYF.